The rows below give T cell receptor beta chains drawn from one sample of a study of PD-1 and CTLA-4 blockade in melanoma. Clones were sequenced by immunoSEQ multiplex PCR, and TCRdb holds only the in-frame ones, with some missing. Here the sample spans nearly 30,000 clones, 85% to 90% being singletons. The specimen was CD8+ T cells from peripheral blood, collected before anti-PD-1 treatment. Receptors originate from a human donor with melanoma. CDR3s include the opening cysteine and the closing phenylalanine or tryptophan. The D gene is left open where the match is weak. Clone size is shown for a subset of rows, as once, few, many or a class of expanded clone.

>TRBJ2-3|.|TRBV28|TRBD2
TGTGCCAGCAGTTTAGGGACTAGCGGGCCCACAGATACGCAGTATTTT
CASSLGTSGPTDTQYF
>TRBJ2-5|.|TRBV7-9|TRBD2
TGTGCCAGCAGCTTAACGACTAGCGGGTTACCTCAAGAGACCCAGTACTTC
CASSLTTSGLPQETQYF
>TRBJ2-2|.|TRBV29-1|.
TGCAGCGTTGAAGCGGGAGTGGGCACCGGGGAGCTGTTTTTT
CSVEAGVGTGELFF
>TRBJ2-7|.|TRBV6-6|TRBD1
TGTGCCGGGGGTTTCGGGACAGGACCTCCGAACTTTTGG
CAGGFGTGPPNFW
>TRBJ2-3|.|TRBV28|.
TGTGCCAGCAGTGACGGAGCGGCAGATACGCAGTATTTT
CASSDGAADTQYF
>TRBJ1-1|.|TRBV25-1|.
TGTGCCAGCAGTGGGAGGACGGACTCCATGAACACTGAAGCTTTCTTT
CASSGRTDSMNTEAFF
>TRBJ2-2|.|TRBV24-1|.
TGTGCCACCAGTCACAGAAACACCGGGGAGCTGTTTTTT
CATSHRNTGELFF
>TRBJ1-2|few|TRBV24-1|.
TGTGCCACCAGTGATTTACAGGACTATGGCTACACCTTC
CATSDLQDYGYTF
>TRBJ2-3|.|TRBV6-5|.
TGTGCCAGCAGTACCCACGGAACAGATACGCAGTATTTT
CASSTHGTDTQYF
>TRBJ1-6|.|TRBV30|.
TGTGCCTGGAGTGAGGGGATGGGTTCACCCCTCCACTTT
CAWSEGMGSPLHF
>TRBJ1-1|.|TRBV30|.
TGTGCCTGGAGTGGGGACCTGAACACTGAAGCTTTCTTT
CAWSGDLNTEAFF
>TRBJ1-1|.|TRBV18|.
TGTGCCAGCTCACTCCAGGAGCCTGAAGCTTTCTTT
CASSLQEPEAFF
>TRBJ2-7|large|TRBV13|.
TGTGCCAGCAGCTTGGAGGGTGAGGGCAGCTTTTCCTACGAGCAGTACTTC
CASSLEGEGSFSYEQYF